At least ten counts were recorded for the clone carrying this T cell receptor (beta chain). Antigen: not known. The data were obtained in a study of regulatory T cells in long-lasting Graves disease. Study in general: In persistent Graves' disease, antithyroid drugs had been taken for over 5 years and TSH receptor antibodies stayed positive.

Time point specified: persistent/refractory GD, antithyroid drugs over 5 years with positive TRAb. There was RNA extracted from PBMCs, and the TCR library was made from it. Germline assignment: CDR1 MDHEN and CDR2 SYDVKM. The CDR3 consists of 15 residues. Trimming left V 2 bases short and J 0 bases short, with 8 bases between. CDR3-region Arm-PCR and iRepertoire HTBI primers produced the TCR beta libraries. In TCRdb, the multiplex PCR reads were re-called with MiXCR into one record per CDR3 protein. This sample has fewer than 450,000 distinct CDR3 sequences; around a quarter occur once, and the top ten carry about a quarter. Study findings and constraints: Sample size was small, which may have lowered accuracy. Newly diagnosed disease favored TRBV20-1 and TRBJ2-1 over persistent disease.

The receptor comes from a female donor with Graves disease. Sequenced material: peripheral blood mononuclear cells (PBMCs), taken when the disease was refractory, from a patient treated with antithyroid drugs. The chain recombines TRBV28 with TRBJ2-4, with D uncertain. The DNA for the CDR3 is TGTGCCAGCAGTTTAGCAGACCGAGCCAAAAACATTCAGTACTTC. Translating gives CASSLADRAKNIQYF. The variable domain in full, with the rest retrieved from reference TRBV28 and TRBJ2-4, is DVKVTQSSRYLVKRTGEKVFLECVQDMDHENMFWYRQDPGLGLRLIYFSYDVKMKEKGDIPEGYSVSREKKERFSLILESASTNQTSMYLCASSLADRAKNIQYFGAGTRLSVL.